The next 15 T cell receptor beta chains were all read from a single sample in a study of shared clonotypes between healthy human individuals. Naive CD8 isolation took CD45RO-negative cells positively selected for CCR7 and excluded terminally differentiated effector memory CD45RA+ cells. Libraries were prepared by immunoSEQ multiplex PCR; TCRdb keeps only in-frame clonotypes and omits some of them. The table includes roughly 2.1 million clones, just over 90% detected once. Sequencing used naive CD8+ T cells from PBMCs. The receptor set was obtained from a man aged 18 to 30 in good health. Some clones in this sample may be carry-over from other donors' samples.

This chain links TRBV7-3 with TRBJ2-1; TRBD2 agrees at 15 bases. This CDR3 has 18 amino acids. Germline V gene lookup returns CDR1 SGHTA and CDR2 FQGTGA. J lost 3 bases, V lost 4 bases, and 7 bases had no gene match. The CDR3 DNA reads TGTGCCAGCAGCTCGGGACTAGCGGGAGGACACCACTACAATGAGCAGTTCTTC. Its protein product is CASSSGLAGGHHYNEQFF.

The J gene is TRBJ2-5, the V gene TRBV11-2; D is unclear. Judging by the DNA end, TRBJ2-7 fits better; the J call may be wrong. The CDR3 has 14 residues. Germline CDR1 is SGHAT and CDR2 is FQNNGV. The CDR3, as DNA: TGTGCCAGCAGCTTAGAGAGAACCGCTAACGAGCAGTACTTC. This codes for CASSLERTANEQYF.

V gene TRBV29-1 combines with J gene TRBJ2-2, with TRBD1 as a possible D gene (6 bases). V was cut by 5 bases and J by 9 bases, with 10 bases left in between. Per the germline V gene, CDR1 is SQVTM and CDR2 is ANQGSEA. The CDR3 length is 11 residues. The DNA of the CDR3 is TGCAGCGTTCAACAGGGCTGGGAGCTGTTTTTT. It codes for CSVQQGWELFF.

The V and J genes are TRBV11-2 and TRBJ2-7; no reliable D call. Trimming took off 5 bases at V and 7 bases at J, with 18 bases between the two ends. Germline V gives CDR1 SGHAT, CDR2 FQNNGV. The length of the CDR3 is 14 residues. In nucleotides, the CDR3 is TGTGCCAGCAGCCCCCCCGTGGGTTTGGATGAGCAGTACTTC. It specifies CASSPPVGLDEQYF.

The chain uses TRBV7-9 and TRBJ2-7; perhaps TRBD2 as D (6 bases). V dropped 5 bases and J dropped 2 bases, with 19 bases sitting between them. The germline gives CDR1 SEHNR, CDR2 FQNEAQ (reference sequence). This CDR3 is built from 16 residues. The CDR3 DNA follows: TGTGCCAGCAGCCCAGCCATGGGGGGTCTTACCTACGAGCAGTACTTC. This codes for CASSPAMGGLTYEQYF. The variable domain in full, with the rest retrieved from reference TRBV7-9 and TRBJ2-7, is DTGVSQNPRHKITKRGQNVTFRCDPISEHNRLYWYRQTLGQGPEFLTYFQNEAQLEKSRLLSDRFSAERPKGSFSTLEIQRTEQGDSAMYLCASSPAMGGLTYEQYFGPGTRLTVT.

This chain's CDR3 is CASSRVGQGSGNTIYF. In nucleotides, the CDR3 is TGTGCCAGCAGTAGGGTTGGACAGGGCTCTGGAAACACCATATATTTT. The chain couples TRBV27 to TRBJ1-3; 8 bases are shared with TRBD1. Germline lookup yields CDR1 MNHEY and CDR2 SMNVEV (reference sequence). The CDR3 length is 16 residues. J was trimmed by 0 bases and V by 5 bases; bases with no gene match: 6.

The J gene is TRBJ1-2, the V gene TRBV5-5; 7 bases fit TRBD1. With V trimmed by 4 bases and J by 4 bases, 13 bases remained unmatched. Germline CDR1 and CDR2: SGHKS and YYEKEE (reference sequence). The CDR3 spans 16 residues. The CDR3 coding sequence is TGTGCCAGCAGCGGGTCGACAGGGAGGGACCCCTATGGCTACACCTTC. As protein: CASSGSTGRDPYGYTF. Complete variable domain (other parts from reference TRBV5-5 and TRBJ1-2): DAGVTQSPTHLIKTRGQQVTLRCSPISGHKSVSWYQQVLGQGPQFIFQYYEKEERGRGNFPDRFSARQFPNYSSELNVNALLLGDSALYLCASSGSTGRDPYGYTFGSGTRLTVV.

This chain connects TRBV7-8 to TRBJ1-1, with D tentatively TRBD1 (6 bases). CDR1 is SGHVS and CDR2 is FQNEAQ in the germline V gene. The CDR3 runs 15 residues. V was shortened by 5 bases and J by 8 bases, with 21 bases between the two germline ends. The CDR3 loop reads CASSLIRGDASEAFF. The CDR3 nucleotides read TGTGCCAGCAGCCTTATAAGGGGGGATGCATCAGAAGCTTTCTTT.

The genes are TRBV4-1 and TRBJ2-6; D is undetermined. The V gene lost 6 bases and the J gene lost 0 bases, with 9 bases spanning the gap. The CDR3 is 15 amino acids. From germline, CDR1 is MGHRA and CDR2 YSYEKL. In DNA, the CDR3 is TGCGCCAGCAGAAAGGTCCCCTCTGGGGCCAACGTCCTGACTTTC. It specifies CASRKVPSGANVLTF.

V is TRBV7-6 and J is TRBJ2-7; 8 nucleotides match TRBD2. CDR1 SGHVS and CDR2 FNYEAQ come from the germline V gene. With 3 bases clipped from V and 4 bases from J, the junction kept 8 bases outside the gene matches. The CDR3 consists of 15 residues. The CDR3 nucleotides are TGTGCCAGCAGCTTCGGAAGCGGGGGTGGGTACGAGCAGTACTTC. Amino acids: CASSFGSGGGYEQYF. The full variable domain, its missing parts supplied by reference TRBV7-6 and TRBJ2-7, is GAGVSQSPRYKVTKRGQDVALRCDPISGHVSLYWYRQALGQGPEFLTYFNYEAQQDKSGLPNDRFSAERPEGSISTLTIQRTEQRDSAMYRCASSFGSGGGYEQYFGPGTRLTVT.

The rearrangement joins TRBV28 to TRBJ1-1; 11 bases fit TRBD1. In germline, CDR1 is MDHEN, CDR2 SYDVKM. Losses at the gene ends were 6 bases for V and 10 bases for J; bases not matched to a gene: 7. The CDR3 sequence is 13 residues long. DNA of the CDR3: TGTGCCAGCAGAGAGGGACAGGGGGTAAGAGCTTTCTTT. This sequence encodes CASREGQGVRAFF.

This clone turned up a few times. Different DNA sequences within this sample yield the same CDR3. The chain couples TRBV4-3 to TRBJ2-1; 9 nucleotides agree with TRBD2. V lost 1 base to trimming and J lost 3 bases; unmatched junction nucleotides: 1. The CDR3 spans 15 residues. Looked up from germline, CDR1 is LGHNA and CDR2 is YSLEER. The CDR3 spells CASSQGLADYNEQFF. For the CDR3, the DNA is TGCGCCAGCAGCCAAGGACTAGCGGACTACAATGAGCAGTTCTTC.

The CDR3 coding sequence is TGTGCCAGCAGCATATTCCGGGACAGGGGCGAAGGCTACACCTTC. It is translated as CASSIFRDRGEGYTF. V gene TRBV5-6 combines with J gene TRBJ1-2; 10 bases agree with TRBD1. Trimming removed 4 bases from V and 8 bases from J; junction bases left unmatched: 11. Germline V gene data show CDR1 as SGHDT and CDR2 as YYEEEE. The CDR3 runs to 15 residues.

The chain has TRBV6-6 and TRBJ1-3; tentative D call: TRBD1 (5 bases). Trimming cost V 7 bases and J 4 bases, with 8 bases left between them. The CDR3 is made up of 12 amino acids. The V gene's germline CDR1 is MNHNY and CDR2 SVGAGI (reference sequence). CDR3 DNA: TGTGCCAGCAACGAGGGGGGAAACACCATATATTTT. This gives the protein CASNEGGNTIYF.

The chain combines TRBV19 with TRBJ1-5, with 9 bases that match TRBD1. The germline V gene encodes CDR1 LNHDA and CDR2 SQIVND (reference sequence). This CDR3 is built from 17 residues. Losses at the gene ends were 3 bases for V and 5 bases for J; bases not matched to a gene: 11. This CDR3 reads CASSIIFGQGTDQPQHF. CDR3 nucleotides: TGTGCCAGTAGTATTATTTTCGGACAGGGGACAGATCAGCCCCAGCATTTT.